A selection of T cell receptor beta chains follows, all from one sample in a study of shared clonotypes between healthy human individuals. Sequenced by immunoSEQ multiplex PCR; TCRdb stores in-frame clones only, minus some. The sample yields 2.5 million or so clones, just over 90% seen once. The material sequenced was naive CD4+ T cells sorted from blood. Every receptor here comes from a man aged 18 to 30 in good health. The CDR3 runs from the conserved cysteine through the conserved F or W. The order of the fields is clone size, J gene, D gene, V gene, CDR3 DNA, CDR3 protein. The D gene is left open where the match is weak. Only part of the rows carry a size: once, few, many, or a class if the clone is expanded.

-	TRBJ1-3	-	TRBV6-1	TGTGCCAGCAGTCTGGGGGCCTACTCTGGAAACACCATATATTTT	CASSLGAYSGNTIYF
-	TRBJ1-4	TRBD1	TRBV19	TGTGCCAGTACCCAGGGGGCGGTAGGCGGAAAACTGTTTTTT	CASTQGAVGGKLFF
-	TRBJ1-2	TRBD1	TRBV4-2	TGTGCCAGCAGCCCGACAGGGGGACAGCACTATGGCTACACCTTC	CASSPTGGQHYGYTF
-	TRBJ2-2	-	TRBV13	TGTGCCAGCAGCTTAGGTCGGGGGAGCGCGAACACCGGGGAGCTGTTTTTT	CASSLGRGSANTGELFF
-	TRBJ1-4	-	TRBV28	TGTGCCAGCAGTTTCCAGACGGGGGCCGAAAAGCTGTTTTTT	CASSFQTGAEKLFF
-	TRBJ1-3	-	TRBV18	TGTGCCAGCTCACCACCGTCGGAGTCTGGAAACACCATATATTTT	CASSPPSESGNTIYF
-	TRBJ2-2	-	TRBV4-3	TGCGCCAGCAGCCAAGGGGAAGGCGGGGAGCTGTTTTTT	CASSQGEGGELFF
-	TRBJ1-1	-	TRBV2	TGTGCCAGCACACAACAGGCGAACACTGAAGCTTTCTTT	CASTQQANTEAFF
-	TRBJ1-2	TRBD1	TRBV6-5	TGTGCCAGCAGACAGGGACAGGGAAATGGCTACACCTTC	CASRQGQGNGYTF
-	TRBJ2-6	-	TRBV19	TGTGCCACCTCGGACCACTCTGGGGCCAACGTCCTGACTTTC	CATSDHSGANVLTF
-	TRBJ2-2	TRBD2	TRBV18	TGTGCCAGCTCACCTACTAGCGGGATAAACACCGGGGAGCTGTTTTTT	CASSPTSGINTGELFF
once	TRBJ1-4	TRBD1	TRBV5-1	TGCGCCAGCAGCTACGGAGGGACAGGGCCAAATGAAAAACTGTTTTTT	CASSYGGTGPNEKLFF
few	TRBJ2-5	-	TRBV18	TGTGCCAGCTCACCACGGCAGCAAGAGACCCAGTACTTC	CASSPRQQETQYF
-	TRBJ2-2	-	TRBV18	TGTGCCAGCTCACCACGGTTCCCGGACACCGGGGAGCTGTTTTTT	CASSPRFPDTGELFF
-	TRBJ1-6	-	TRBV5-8	TGTGCCAGCAGCTTGGAGGCGGGTTCACCCCTCCACTTT	CASSLEAGSPLHF
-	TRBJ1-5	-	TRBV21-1	TGTGCCAGCATTATAAACCGGGACAGGGTTTCAAATCAGCCCCAGCATTTT	CASIINRDRVSNQPQHF
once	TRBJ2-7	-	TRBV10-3	TGTGCCATCAGTGATTTCGAGTCGGGGGAGCAGTACTTC	CAISDFESGEQYF
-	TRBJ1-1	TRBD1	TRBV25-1	TGTGCCAGCAGTGCCCCAGGGGGCAACAGAAATAATGGAGCTTTCTTT	CASSAPGGNRNNGAFF
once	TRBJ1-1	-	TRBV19	TGTGCCAGTAAACCCGCGGGACGGCCCCAAAGGTACACTGAAGCTTTCTTT	CASKPAGRPQRYTEAFF
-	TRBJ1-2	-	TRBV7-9	TGTGCCAGCAGCCGCAGACAGGATTATGGCTACACCTTC	CASSRRQDYGYTF
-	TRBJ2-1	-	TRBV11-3	TGTGCCAGCAGCTTGGGGAGCTCCTACAATGAGCAGTTCTTC	CASSLGSSYNEQFF
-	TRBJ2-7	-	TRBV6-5	TGTGCCAGCAGCGAGGGGACGGGTTTTTTCTACGAGCAGTACTTC	CASSEGTGFFYEQYF
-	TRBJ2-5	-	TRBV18	TGTGCCAGCTCACCCGGGGGAGAGACCCAGTACTTC	CASSPGGETQYF
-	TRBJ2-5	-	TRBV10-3	TGTGCCATGGGACCGAGACAAGAGACCCAGTACTTC	CAMGPRQETQYF
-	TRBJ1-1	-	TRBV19	TGTGCCAGTAGTATAGACGTACCGGGACCGTACACTGAAGCTTTCTTT	CASSIDVPGPYTEAFF
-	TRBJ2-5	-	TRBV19	TGTGCCAGTAGTGCGGGGATCGCAGAGACCCAGTACTTC	CASSAGIAETQYF
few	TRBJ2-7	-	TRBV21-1	TGTGCCAGCAAGGGAGGCGGAAGATCCTACGAGCAGTACTTC	CASKGGGRSYEQYF
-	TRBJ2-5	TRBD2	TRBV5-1	TGCGCCAGCAGCTTGGGGACTAGCGGGGGTAAAGAGACCCAGTACTTC	CASSLGTSGGKETQYF
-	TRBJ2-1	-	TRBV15	TGTGCCACCAGCAGGGAGACTAGTTCCTTCAATGAGCAGTTCTTC	CATSRETSSFNEQFF
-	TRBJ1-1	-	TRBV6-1	TGTGCCAGCAGAAAGACAGCGAACACTGAAGCTTTCTTT	CASRKTANTEAFF
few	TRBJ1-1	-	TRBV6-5	TGTGCCAGCAGCTACGATCGGAGTACCGAAGCTTTCTTT	CASSYDRSTEAFF
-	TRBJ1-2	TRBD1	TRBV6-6	TGTGCCAGCAAGCCCCGAACGGACAGGGTTTATGGCTACACCTTC	CASKPRTDRVYGYTF
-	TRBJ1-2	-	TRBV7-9	TGTGCCAGCAGCTTATCCCACCCAGGGGTCGATGGCTACACCTTC	CASSLSHPGVDGYTF
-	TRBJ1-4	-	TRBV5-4	TGTGCCAGCAGCCCAGAACCCGGGAATGAAAAACTGTTTTTT	CASSPEPGNEKLFF
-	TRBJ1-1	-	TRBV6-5	TGTGCCAGCACGCCACCGGTTGGGAAGACTGAAGCTTTCTTT	CASTPPVGKTEAFF
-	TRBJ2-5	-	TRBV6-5	TGTGCCAGCAGCCACTCAGAGACCCAGTACTTC	CASSHSETQYF
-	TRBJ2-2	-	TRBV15	TGTGCCACCAGCAGAGACTCTGCCGGGGCAGGCACCGGGGAGCTGTTTTTT	CATSRDSAGAGTGELFF
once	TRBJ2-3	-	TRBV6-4	TGTGCCAGCCGGACTACCGCGAGCACAGATACGCAGTATTTT	CASRTTASTDTQYF
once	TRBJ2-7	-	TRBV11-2	TGTGCCAGCAGCTTAGGTACCTCATTCTCCTACGAGCAGTACTTC	CASSLGTSFSYEQYF
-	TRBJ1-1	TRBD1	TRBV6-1	TGTGCCAGCAGGGGACAGGGGGGGAACGCTGAAGCTTTCTTT	CASRGQGGNAEAFF
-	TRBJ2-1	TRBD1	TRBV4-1	TGCGCCAGCAGCCAATCTCAGACAGGGGCTGAGCAGTTCTTC	CASSQSQTGAEQFF
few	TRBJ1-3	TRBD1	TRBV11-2	TGTGCCAGCAGCAGGGACAGCGGAAACACCATATATTTT	CASSRDSGNTIYF
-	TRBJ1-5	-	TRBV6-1	TGTGCCAGCAGTGAAGGGACCAGAAGCAATCAGCCCCAGCATTTT	CASSEGTRSNQPQHF